The next 6 T cell receptor beta chains were all read from a single sample in a study of memory CD4+ T cells and cytomegalovirus serostatus (dated by TCRdb to between 2019 and 2020). Library preparation employed the immunoSEQ multiplex PCR assay. The table was pulled from immuneACCESS by TCRdb, which kept in-frame rearrangements only. Such tables lose some clones; where checked, under half of the loss comes from unresolved V genes, and the rest has no known cause. For this sample there are roughly 49,000 clones; 70% to 85% appear just once. The leading ten clones occupy approximately 0.55% of the sample. A FACSAria II was used to sort memory CD4+ T cells, defined as single viable CD3+CD4+CD8-CD45RO+ cells. The specimen sequenced was memory CD4+ T cells from blood. The receptors were gathered from an adult in good health and CMV-seronegative.

V and J are TRBV7-8 and TRBJ1-5; tentative D call: TRBD1 (6 bases). V lost 6 bases and J 2 bases, leaving 11 bases between the germline ends. This CDR3 has 14 residues. The germline gives CDR1 SGHVS, CDR2 FQNEAQ. Written as DNA, the CDR3 is TGTGCCAGCAGACAGGGTACGGGCAATCAGCCCCAGCATTTT. It specifies CASRQGTGNQPQHF.

CDR3 coding DNA: TGTGCCAGCAGCCCGGGACAGCGTTATGGCTACACCTTC. It encodes CASSPGQRYGYTF. This chain links TRBV7-9 with TRBJ1-2; 7 nucleotides line up with TRBD1. Germline V gene data show CDR1 as SEHNR and CDR2 as FQNEAQ (reference sequence). The CDR3 covers 13 residues. Unmatched junction bases numbered 5, after V lost 5 bases and J lost 5 bases. The whole variable domain, filled in from reference TRBV7-9 and TRBJ1-2, reads DTGVSQNPRHKITKRGQNVTFRCDPISEHNRLYWYRQTLGQGPEFLTYFQNEAQLEKSRLLSDRFSAERPKGSFSTLEIQRTEQGDSAMYLCASSPGQRYGYTFGSGTRLTVV.

In this sample, this clone is medium-sized. This chain uses TRBV27 with TRBJ2-7; 8 bases line up with TRBD2. V lost 3 bases, J lost 6 bases, and 10 bases stayed unmatched. This CDR3 contains 15 residues. The V gene's germline CDR1 is MNHEY and CDR2 SMNVEV (reference sequence). In nucleotides, the CDR3 is TGTGCCAGCAGTTTGGAAGGGCGGGGGGTATCCGAGCAGTACTTC. Translated: CASSLEGRGVSEQYF.

The V gene is TRBV10-3, the J gene TRBJ2-7, with 8 bases identical to TRBD2. The CDR3 is 16 residues long. The junction had 9 bases not matched to a gene; V was cut back by 3 bases and J by 2 bases. The V gene's germline CDR1 is ENHRY and CDR2 SYGVKD. CDR3 residues: CAISDPGRGLAYEQYF. The CDR3 DNA follows: TGTGCCATCAGTGATCCCGGCCGGGGACTAGCCTACGAGCAGTACTTC.

This clone was detected only a few times. CDR3 sequence reads: CASSGQFNTEAFF. The CDR3 DNA reads as TGTGCCAGCAGTGGACAGTTCAACACTGAAGCTTTCTTT. The chain combines TRBV6-1 with TRBJ1-1; the D gene is possibly TRBD1 (5 bases). The V end lost 4 bases, the J end lost 2 bases, and 8 bases lay between the germline ends. Germline assignment: CDR1 MNHNS and CDR2 SASEGT. The CDR3 covers 13 residues.

The chain employs TRBV4-1 and TRBJ1-1; 11 bases agree with TRBD1. The V segment lost 3 bases and the J segment 0 bases; nucleotides outside the gene matches: 6. The CDR3 is 17 amino acids. Germline CDR1 reads MGHRA; CDR2 reads YSYEKL. CDR3 residues: CASSHKGQGVMNTEAFF. As DNA, the CDR3 is TGCGCCAGCAGCCATAAGGGACAGGGGGTGATGAACACTGAAGCTTTCTTT.